This paragraph reports one T cell receptor beta chain. Barcoded TCR alpha and TCR beta cDNA libraries with UMIs came from 5'RACE using constant-segment primers. TCRdb redid the calling of the 5' RACE reads with MiXCR, one entry per CDR3 protein. The sample consists of almost 550,000 distinct CDR3 sequences, roughly 22% of them appearing once. This sample was taken from a study of T-cell memory formation after mild COVID-19. Across the whole study: Largely, the TCR clusters proved donor specific.

The CDR3 is 14 amino acids. The V gene's germline CDR1 is SGHRS and CDR2 YFSETQ. Trimming pared 0 bases from V and 7 bases from J, leaving 10 bases between. The TCR sequence derives from an adult woman who had mild COVID-19 (a few samples of this study predate the infection). Cell type and time point are not known. The specimen sequenced was PBMCs or a T cell subset sorted from them (not recorded which). This chain connects TRBV5-1 to TRBJ1-4; D might be TRBD1 (6 bases). CDR3 sequence: CASSLDRVGEKLFF. The CDR3 nucleotides are TGCGCCAGCAGCTTGGACAGGGTCGGTGAAAAACTGTTTTTT.